The table lists the clone carrying this TCR beta chain with a few counts. What it recognizes is unknown. These data originate in a study of cytomegalovirus exposure and HLA in healthy donors. Overall study findings and caveats: CMV antigen specificity of three CMV-associated chains was confirmed in vitro.

The PCR contained 60 Vbeta and 13 Jbeta primers. Generated by immunoSEQ multiplex PCR, the TCRdb table keeps only in-frame clones and is missing some. In the table there are fewer than 200,000 clones, about 9% of which are singletons. With 2 bases removed from V and 4 bases from J, the gap between germline ends came to 18 bases. Germline V gene sequence: CDR1 SGHTA, CDR2 FQGNSA. CDR3 size: 16 residues. The sequence was collected from a woman aged 25 to 39 in good health and CMV-seropositive. The chain uses TRBV7-2 and TRBJ2-7, with D tentatively TRBD2 (5 bases). Sequences were obtained from PBMCs. CDR3 protein: CASSLRGLTNLYEQYF. The CDR3 coding sequence is TGTGCCAGCAGCTTACGAGGACTCACAAATTTATACGAGCAGTACTTC.